The 20 T cell receptor beta chains given below trace back to one sample, sequenced in a study of T-cell reconstitution after alpha-beta-depleted transplantation in children. The TCRbeta library incorporated unique molecular identifiers. TCRdb itself ran the PCR reads through MiXCR, one entry per CDR3 protein. The repertoire consists of over 400,000 distinct CDR3 sequences, with approximately 13% occurring once and the leading ten covering about 5%. Sequenced here: PBMCs from the stem cell graft donor, sampled from the stem cell graft. The receptors originated from a human donor who donated a stem cell graft to a child with combined immunodeficiency.

The chain carries TRBV18 and TRBJ1-2; TRBD1 matches at 10 bases. The CDR3 covers 15 residues. With 1 base clipped from V and 5 bases from J, the junction kept 4 bases outside the gene matches. Per the germline V gene, CDR1 is KGHSH and CDR2 is LQKENI. CDR3 sequence (DNA): TGTGCCAGCTCACCACTACTGGGACAGGGGTATGGCTACACCTTC. It encodes CASSPLLGQGYGYTF.

This clonotype has more than one count but fewer than ten. V is TRBV25-1 and J is TRBJ2-7, with D perhaps matching TRBD1 (6 bases). This CDR3 spans 12 amino acids. Trimming removed 8 bases at V and 5 bases at J, with 13 bases between. Germline assignment: CDR1 MGHDK and CDR2 SYGVNS. In DNA, the CDR3 is TGTGCCAGCCTCGACAGGTCCCACGAGCAGTACTTC. Protein sequence: CASLDRSHEQYF.

CDR3 sequence: CASSLGGQGARETQYF. The CDR3 DNA sequence: TGTGCCAGCAGCTTAGGGGGACAGGGGGCACGAGAGACCCAGTACTTC. V usage is TRBV11-2 and J usage is TRBJ2-5, with 12 bases fitting TRBD1. V was clipped by 1 base and J by 4 bases; unmatched bases: 4. The germline V gene has CDR1 SGHAT and CDR2 FQNNGV. There are 16 residues in the CDR3.

In DNA form, the CDR3 reads TGTGCCAGCAGCCTCCGGACTAGCGGGGAGACCCAGTACTTC. This gives the protein CASSLRTSGETQYF. The rearrangement links TRBV5-4 to TRBJ2-5; 11 bases are shared with TRBD2. The V gene's germline CDR1 is SGHNT and CDR2 YYREEE (reference sequence). The CDR3 runs 14 residues. V shed 4 bases, J shed 5 bases, and the junction held 4 bases outside the gene matches. The full variable domain, rest sourced from reference TRBV5-4 and TRBJ2-5, is ETGVTQSPTHLIKTRGQQVTLRCSSQSGHNTVSWYQQALGQGPQFIFQYYREEENGRGNFPPRFSGLQFPNYSSELNVNALELDDSALYLCASSLRTSGETQYFGPGTRLLVL.

This clonotype was recorded many times. This chain uses TRBV29-1 with TRBJ2-3; 15 bases line up with TRBD2. The CDR3 has 18 residues. The ends lost 1 base at V and 3 bases at J; junction bases unmatched: 8. Germline V CDR1 and CDR2: SQVTM, ANQGSEA. The chain's CDR3 is CSVEATGTSGGSTDTQYF. CDR3 coding DNA: TGCAGCGTTGAAGCCACCGGGACTAGCGGGGGGTCTACAGATACGCAGTATTTT.

Many counts were recorded for this clonotype. This chain connects TRBV12-3 or TRBV12-4 to TRBJ2-5; 10 bases map to TRBD2. The V and J ends lost 6 bases and 5 bases, in that order; junction bases with no gene match: 9. The CDR3 is made up of 15 amino acids. In DNA form, the CDR3 reads TGTGCCAGCAGCCTAGCGGGAGAGGGTCGGGAGACCCAGTACTTC. Residues: CASSLAGEGRETQYF.

This clonotype was recorded at least ten times. V gene TRBV2 combines with J gene TRBJ2-7; D gene uncertain. V lost 5 bases to trimming and J lost 0 bases, with 5 bases between them. This CDR3 contains 12 residues. Germline V gene lookup returns CDR1 SNHLY and CDR2 FYNNEI. CDR3 bases: TGTGCCAGCAGTCTCTTCTCCTACGAGCAGTACTTC. This encodes CASSLFSYEQYF. The full variable domain, in which reference TRBV2 and TRBJ2-7 provide the parts outside the CDR3, is EPEVTQTPSHQVTQMGQEVILRCVPISNHLYFYWYRQILGQKVEFLVSFYNNEISEKSEIFDDQFSVERPDGSNFTLKIRSTKLEDSAMYFCASSLFSYEQYFGPGTRLTVT.

This clonotype was recorded a few times. The chain links TRBV6-2 or TRBV6-3 to TRBJ2-7, with D unresolved. Trimming removed 6 bases at V and 3 bases at J, with 12 bases between. The CDR3 totals 13 residues. Germline V lookup: CDR1 MNHEY, CDR2 SVGEGT. In nucleotides, the CDR3 is TGTGCCAGCAGCCCGACACGAAGCTACGAGCAGTACTTC. The encoded protein is CASSPTRSYEQYF.

This clonotype was observed at least ten times. The rearrangement uses TRBV20-1 and TRBJ2-4; the match to TRBD2 covers 9 bases. The CDR3 loop spans 14 amino acids. The V and J ends lost 3 bases and 4 bases, in that order; junction bases with no gene match: 4. The germline gives CDR1 DFQATT, CDR2 SNEGSKA (reference sequence). The CDR3 loop reads CSARRLADKNIQYF. The DNA of the CDR3 is TGCAGTGCTAGGAGACTAGCGGATAAAAACATTCAGTACTTC.

The CDR3 DNA follows: TGTGCCAGCAGCCCATCGGAGAGGTATGAGGACGAGCAGTACTTC. It translates to CASSPSERYEDEQYF. The chain couples TRBV9 to TRBJ2-7; D is ambiguous. Per germline, CDR1 SGDLS and CDR2 YYNGEE. The CDR3 covers 15 residues. Between the trimmed V and J ends, which lost 4 bases and 5 bases, there was a span of 19 bases.

This clonotype was detected ten times or more. The chain is built from TRBV20-1 and TRBJ2-7, with TRBD2 identical over 10 bases. The germline CDR1 and CDR2 sequences are DFQATT and SNEGSKA (reference sequence). V trimming: 0 bases; J trimming: 6 bases; junction bases outside the gene matches: 8. The CDR3 runs 15 residues. The DNA for the CDR3 is TGCAGTGCTAGAGAGAGTCTAGCGGGAGTTCGCGAGCAGTACTTC. This sequence encodes CSARESLAGVREQYF.

This clonotype has only one observation. This chain connects TRBV5-1 to TRBJ1-1, with TRBD1 identical over 7 bases. Germline V gives CDR1 SGHRS, CDR2 YFSETQ. This CDR3 region has 14 residues. V trimming: 7 bases; J trimming: 0 bases; junction bases outside the gene matches: 6. The CDR3 loop reads CASGPGTVNTEAFF. The CDR3 DNA reads TGCGCCAGCGGCCCCGGGACAGTGAACACTGAAGCTTTCTTT.

The V gene is TRBV7-8, the J gene TRBJ2-6; 8 bases map to TRBD1. The CDR3 extends over 18 amino acids. The germline gives CDR1 SGHVS, CDR2 FQNEAQ. The junction had 10 bases not matched to a gene; V was cut back by 4 bases and J by 2 bases. The CDR3 region has the DNA TGTGCCAGCAGCTCAGGTGCGGACAGGGCCCCTGGGGCCAACGTCCTGACTTTC. It translates to CASSSGADRAPGANVLTF.

The chain links TRBV28 to TRBJ2-3, with D uncertain. Germline V gives CDR1 MDHEN, CDR2 SYDVKM. The CDR3 runs 12 residues. V was pared by 10 bases and J by 5 bases, with 13 bases between. The CDR3 bases are TGTGCCACCCTCTCAACTATAGATACGCAGTATTTT. Translated: CATLSTIDTQYF.

This clonotype was counted between two and nine times. This chain links TRBV7-2 with TRBJ2-3, with D possibly matching TRBD2 (6 bases). Between the trimmed V and J ends, which lost 8 bases and 0 bases, there was a span of 15 bases. Germline CDR1 and CDR2: SGHTA and FQGNSA. The CDR3 is 15 amino acids. The DNA for the CDR3 is TGTGCCAGCGCGACCCGGGGGTATAGCACAGATACGCAGTATTTT. This codes for CASATRGYSTDTQYF. The variable domain in full, completed from reference TRBV7-2 and TRBJ2-3, reads GAGVSQSPSNKVTEKGKDVELRCDPISGHTALYWYRQSLGQGLEFLIYFQGNSAPDKSGLPSDRFSAERTGGSVSTLTIQRTQQEDSAVYLCASATRGYSTDTQYFGPGTRLTVL.

The genes are TRBV6-5 and TRBJ2-1; the match to TRBD2 covers 10 bases. V was clipped by 4 bases and J by 4 bases; unmatched bases: 10. Germline values: CDR1 MNHEY, CDR2 SVGAGI. This CDR3 has 17 amino acids. CDR3 residues: CASSLGLAGERYNEQFF. The CDR3 nucleotides read TGTGCCAGCAGTTTGGGGCTAGCGGGAGAAAGATACAATGAGCAGTTCTTC.

The V and J genes are TRBV20-1 and TRBJ1-2; perhaps TRBD1 as D (5 bases). V lost 1 base to trimming and J lost 4 bases, with 19 bases between them. CDR1 is DFQATT and CDR2 is SNEGSKA in the germline V gene (reference sequence). The CDR3 sequence is 16 residues long. In DNA form, the CDR3 reads TGCAGTGCTAGAGGGATCGAACAAGCCCAGGGCTATGGCTACACCTTC. Its protein product is CSARGIEQAQGYGYTF.

This clonotype has a handful of counts. The chain combines TRBV5-1 with TRBJ2-1; 10 nucleotides align to TRBD2. The CDR3 is 16 amino acids. V shed 1 base, J shed 6 bases, and the junction held 7 bases outside the gene matches. CDR1 is SGHRS, CDR2 YFSETQ, per germline. The CDR3 sequence is CASSLTASGRPNEQFF. The CDR3 bases are TGCGCCAGCAGCTTGACGGCTAGCGGGAGACCCAATGAGCAGTTCTTC.

This clonotype was found many times. V is TRBV20-1 and J is TRBJ2-3; D tentatively fits TRBD1 or TRBD2 (5 bases each). This CDR3 has 16 residues. Germline V gene sequence: CDR1 DFQATT, CDR2 SNEGSKA (reference sequence). The V and J ends lost 3 bases and 2 bases respectively, with 18 bases between them. Written as DNA, the CDR3 is TGCAGTGCTAGGGTAACTCGGGGCCGATACACAGATACGCAGTATTTT. Amino acids: CSARVTRGRYTDTQYF.

J is TRBJ2-6 and V is TRBV5-6, with D unresolved. V lost 0 bases and J lost 0, with 13 bases in between. Germline V gene lookup returns CDR1 SGHDT and CDR2 YYEEEE. The CDR3 is 18 residues long. As DNA, the CDR3 is TGTGCCAGCAGCTTGGCGGGCAGGAGAATCTCTGGGGCCAACGTCCTGACTTTC. This codes for CASSLAGRRISGANVLTF.